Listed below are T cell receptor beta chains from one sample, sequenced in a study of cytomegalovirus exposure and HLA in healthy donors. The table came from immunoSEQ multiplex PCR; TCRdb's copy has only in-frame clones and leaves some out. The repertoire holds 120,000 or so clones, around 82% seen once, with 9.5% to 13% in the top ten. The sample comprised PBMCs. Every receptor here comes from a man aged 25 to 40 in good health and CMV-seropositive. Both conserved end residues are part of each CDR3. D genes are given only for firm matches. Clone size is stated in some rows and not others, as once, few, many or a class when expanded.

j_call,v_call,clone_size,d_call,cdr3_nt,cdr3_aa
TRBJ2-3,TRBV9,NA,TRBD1,TGTGCCAGCAGCCTGCAGGGGGCGGCAGATACGCAGTATTTT,CASSLQGAADTQYF
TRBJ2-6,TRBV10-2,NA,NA,TGCGCCAGCAGCATAACAGGGATCGGCTCTGGGGCCAACGTCCTGACTTTC,CASSITGIGSGANVLTF
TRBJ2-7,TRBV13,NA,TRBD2,TGTGCCAGCAGCGTGGGACTAGCTGCCCACGAGCAGTACTTC,CASSVGLAAHEQYF
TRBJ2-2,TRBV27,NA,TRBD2,TGTGCCACCCGACTAGCAGCAAACACCGGGGAGCTGTTTTTT,CATRLAANTGELFF
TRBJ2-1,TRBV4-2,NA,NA,TGTGCCAGCAGCCAAGACCTAGACTACAATGAGCAGTTCTTC,CASSQDLDYNEQFF
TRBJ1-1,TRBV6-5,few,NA,TGTGCCAGCAGGCTGGCCACTGAAGCTTTCTTT,CASRLATEAFF
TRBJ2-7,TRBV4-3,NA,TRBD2,TGCGCCAGCAGCCAAGATCCAGGGACTAGCGGCACTTACGAGCAGTACTTC,CASSQDPGTSGTYEQYF
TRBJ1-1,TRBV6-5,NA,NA,TGTGCCAGCAGCCCTGGAGGGCTAAGGACTGAAGCTTTCTTT,CASSPGGLRTEAFF
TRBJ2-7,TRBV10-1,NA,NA,TGCGCCAGCAGTGCCGCACTGAACAGGGCTTCGCCGGGCTACGAGCAGTACTTC,CASSAALNRASPGYEQYF
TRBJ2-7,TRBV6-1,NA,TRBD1,TGTGCCAGCAGTGGAGGGACAGGGGGACTCTACGAGCAGTACTTC,CASSGGTGGLYEQYF
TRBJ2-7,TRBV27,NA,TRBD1,TGTGCCAGCAGTCCCCCCGGGACAGCCAACCGTCCCTACGAGCAGTACTTC,CASSPPGTANRPYEQYF
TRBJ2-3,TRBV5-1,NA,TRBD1,TGCGCCAGCAGCCTGGACAGGGGGCAAACAGATACGCAGTATTTT,CASSLDRGQTDTQYF
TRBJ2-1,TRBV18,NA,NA,TGTGCCAGCTCACCATTCGAAGCTGTCAACAATGAGCAGTTCTTC,CASSPFEAVNNEQFF
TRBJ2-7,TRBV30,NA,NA,TGTGCCTGGAGTGTAACCGGGTTAGGGGGCGAGCAGTACTTC,CAWSVTGLGGEQYF
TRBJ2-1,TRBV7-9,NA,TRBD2,TGTGCCAGCAGCCCGGGGGGATACAATGAGCAGTTCTTC,CASSPGGYNEQFF
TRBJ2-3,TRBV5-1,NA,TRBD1,TGCGCCAGCAGCACACCCGGGACAGGGGGCGCAGATACGCAGTATTTT,CASSTPGTGGADTQYF
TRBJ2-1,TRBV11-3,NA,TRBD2,TGTGCCAGCAGCTTAACTAGCGGGGACCAATACAATGAGCAGTTCTTC,CASSLTSGDQYNEQFF
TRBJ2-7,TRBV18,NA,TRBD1,TGTGCCAGCTCACCGCGTCGCGGACAGGAGGCTGGGGAGCAGTACTTC,CASSPRRGQEAGEQYF
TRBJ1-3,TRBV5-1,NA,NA,TGCGCCAGCAGCTTGGGGACAGTATCTGGAAACACCATATATTTT,CASSLGTVSGNTIYF
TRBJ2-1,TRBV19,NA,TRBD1,TGTGCCAGTAGCTACTCGGGACAGGGGGCATGGGAGCAGTTCTTC,CASSYSGQGAWEQFF
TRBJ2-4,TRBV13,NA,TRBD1,TGTGCCAGCAGCCACCGGGACAGGGGGGCGAAAAACATTCAGTACTTC,CASSHRDRGAKNIQYF
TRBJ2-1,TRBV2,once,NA,TGTGCCAGCAGTACCCAGGGTGGTGAGCAGTTCTTC,CASSTQGGEQFF
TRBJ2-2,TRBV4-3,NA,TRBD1,TGCGCCAGCAGCCAAGGTGCAGGGGGAAACACCGGGGAGCTGTTTTTT,CASSQGAGGNTGELFF
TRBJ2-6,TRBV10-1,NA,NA,TGCGCCAGCAGCGGGGGTTACTCCTCTGGGGCCAACGTCCTGACTTTC,CASSGGYSSGANVLTF
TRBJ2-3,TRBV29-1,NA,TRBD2,TGCAGCGTCGCTCTGACTAGCGGGAGCCAAGATACGCAGTATTTT,CSVALTSGSQDTQYF
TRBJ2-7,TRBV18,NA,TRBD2,TGTGCCAGCCTACCAGCGGGGGGGCACTCCTACGAGCAGTACTTC,CASLPAGGHSYEQYF
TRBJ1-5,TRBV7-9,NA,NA,TGTGCCAGCAGTCGGCGGGGCGATCAGCCCCAGCATTTT,CASSRRGDQPQHF
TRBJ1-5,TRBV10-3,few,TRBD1,TGTGCCATCAGTAAAACTCAGGGGGCAGATGGCAATCAGCCCCAGCATTTT,CAISKTQGADGNQPQHF
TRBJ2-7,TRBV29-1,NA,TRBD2,TGCAGCGTTGAAGGACTAGCGGGAGAGTATGAGCAGTACTTC,CSVEGLAGEYEQYF